This T cell receptor (beta chain) appears in the sequencing data of a study of blood T cell repertoires in COVID-19. Study-level information: PBMCs, B-cell-depleted T cells, or T cells provided the cDNA or gDNA that made up the material.

In the authors' methods: Estimated nucleated cell counts came from reference gene primer amplification. The protocol was immunoSEQ multiplex PCR, while the TCRdb copy is restricted to in-frame clones and leaves out a portion. The DNA was the basis for D and trimming; V, J and clone size are from that table. The table records around 50,000 clones, less than 90% of them present only once. The germline V gene encodes CDR1 SGHAT and CDR2 FQDESV (reference sequence). The CDR3 spans 13 residues. The V gene lost 1 base and the J gene lost 8 bases, with 9 bases spanning the gap. This chain connects TRBV11-1 to TRBJ2-4; D may be TRBD1 (6 bases). Sequences were obtained from peripheral blood. The origin of this receptor is a human donor in a cohort sampled during active COVID-19. The CDR3: CASSLDRDDIQYF. In DNA, the CDR3 is TGTGCCAGCAGCTTAGACAGGGACGACATTCAGTACTTC.